These T cell receptor beta chains were read from a single sample in a study of T cell changes during pregnancy in multiple sclerosis. TCRdb keeps only in-frame clones here, not all; method: immunoSEQ multiplex PCR. In the table there are more than 40,000 clones, 75% to 95% of which are singletons. Sequencing used CD8+ T cells from peripheral blood mononuclear cells, obtained after pregnancy. These receptor sequences come from a female donor with multiple sclerosis, enrolled in a pregnancy study. Both conserved end residues are part of each CDR3. Fields, in order: D gene, V gene, clone size, CDR3 protein. The D gene is left open where the match is weak. Size values are once, few and many counts, or a class for expanded clones, and some rows have none.

TRBD1,TRBV7-2,.,CASSLLLAGTVYSYNEQFF
.,TRBV7-2,.,CASSPALDYNEQFF
.,TRBV6-6,.,CASSYLAEQFF
.,TRBV9,.,CASSVAPSRTGEGYTF
TRBD2,TRBV30,.,CAWSTGGIEQFF
TRBD2,TRBV6-1,.,CASSAELAGAHEQYF
.,TRBV6-5,.,CASSPGLNQPQHF
.,TRBV6-4,.,CASSDRGWNEQFF
.,TRBV5-1,once,CASSPGPPYEQYF
.,TRBV6-5,.,CASSYLVGASRYGYTF
.,TRBV5-6,.,CASSLGANPYEQFF
.,TRBV15,.,CATSSLSGEKEAFF